The rows below give T cell receptor beta chains drawn from one sample of a study of early T cells in non-severe SARS-CoV-2 infection. One entry per CDR3 protein results from TCRdb running MiXCR on the 5' RACE reads. This sample has approximately 69,000 distinct CDR3 sequences, with approximately 12% found just once. The material sequenced was whole blood. The receptor source for this set is an adult who was a healthcare worker with PCR-confirmed SARS-CoV-2 infection or an uninfected control (not recorded which). Both conserved end residues are part of each CDR3. D genes are given only for firm matches. Clone size is given for some rows only: seen once, a few or many times, or a class if the clone is expanded.

CDR3 DNA: TGTGCCAGCAGGGATGGGACCCAATGGCGAGAGACCCAGTACTTC
CDR3 protein: CASRDGTQWRETQYF
V gene: TRBV2
J gene: TRBJ2-5
D gene: -
clone size: few
CDR3 length: 15

CDR3 DNA: TGTGCCAGCTCACCAGGCAGGAATAATGAAAAACTGTTTTTT
CDR3 protein: CASSPGRNNEKLFF
V gene: TRBV18
J gene: TRBJ1-4
D gene: -
clone size: many
CDR3 length: 14

CDR3 DNA: TGTGCCAGCAGCTTACATGTCTCCGGGGAGCTGTTTTTT
CDR3 protein: CASSLHVSGELFF
V gene: TRBV7-2
J gene: TRBJ2-2
D gene: -
clone size: many
CDR3 length: 13

CDR3 DNA: TGTGCCAGCAGCCGCCGGGCTAGCGGGACCCACGAGCAGTACTTC
CDR3 protein: CASSRRASGTHEQYF
V gene: TRBV3-1
J gene: TRBJ2-7
D gene: TRBD2
clone size: -
CDR3 length: 15

CDR3 DNA: TGTGCCAGCAGCCCCCGCGACGGATCTAACTATGGCTACACCTTC
CDR3 protein: CASSPRDGSNYGYTF
V gene: TRBV7-9
J gene: TRBJ1-2
D gene: -
clone size: -
CDR3 length: 15

CDR3 DNA: TGTGCCAGCAGCCCCGACGGACTAGCGGGAGGGCCTGCGGATACGCAGTATTTT
CDR3 protein: CASSPDGLAGGPADTQYF
V gene: TRBV7-8
J gene: TRBJ2-3
D gene: TRBD2
clone size: many
CDR3 length: 18

CDR3 DNA: TGTGCCAGCAGCCGACTGCCCTACAATGAGCAGTTCTTC
CDR3 protein: CASSRLPYNEQFF
V gene: TRBV14
J gene: TRBJ2-1
D gene: -
clone size: few
CDR3 length: 13

CDR3 DNA: TGCAGCGTTGAAGGGGTCGGCAGGGGGCGCCCCGGGGAGCTGTTTTTT
CDR3 protein: CSVEGVGRGRPGELFF
V gene: TRBV29-1
J gene: TRBJ2-2
D gene: TRBD1
clone size: -
CDR3 length: 16

CDR3 DNA: TGTGCCAGCAGCCAAGGGTGGGGGGAGCTGTTTTTT
CDR3 protein: CASSQGWGELFF
V gene: TRBV4-2
J gene: TRBJ2-2
D gene: -
clone size: few
CDR3 length: 12

CDR3 DNA: TGCAGCGCCGGGATACGGACAGATACGCAGTATTTT
CDR3 protein: CSAGIRTDTQYF
V gene: TRBV29-1
J gene: TRBJ2-3
D gene: -
clone size: -
CDR3 length: 12

CDR3 DNA: TGTGCCTGGAGTGTATGGGGAGTTATGCACAATGAGCAGTTCTTC
CDR3 protein: CAWSVWGVMHNEQFF
V gene: TRBV30
J gene: TRBJ2-1
D gene: -
clone size: -
CDR3 length: 15

CDR3 DNA: TGCGCCAGCAGCTTGGAAATAGGGAAGGGCAATGAGCAGTTCTTC
CDR3 protein: CASSLEIGKGNEQFF
V gene: TRBV5-1
J gene: TRBJ2-1
D gene: -
clone size: many
CDR3 length: 15

CDR3 DNA: TGTGCCAGTAGTTGGTCCCCGGAGTTCTTC
CDR3 protein: CASSWSPEFF
V gene: TRBV19
J gene: TRBJ2-1
D gene: -
clone size: many
CDR3 length: 10

CDR3 DNA: TGCAGCATCCCTGACAGGGCGAAAGGTGGAACGGAGCTGTTTTTT
CDR3 protein: CSIPDRAKGGTELFF
V gene: TRBV20-1
J gene: TRBJ2-2
D gene: TRBD1
clone size: few
CDR3 length: 15

CDR3 DNA: TGTGCCAGCAGTCACACCTACGAGCAGTACTTC
CDR3 protein: CASSHTYEQYF
V gene: TRBV6-2/TRBV6-3
J gene: TRBJ2-7
D gene: -
clone size: many
CDR3 length: 11

CDR3 DNA: TGCGCCAGCAGCCAAATCGGACTAGGGTCCTACGAGCAGTACTTC
CDR3 protein: CASSQIGLGSYEQYF
V gene: TRBV4-3
J gene: TRBJ2-7
D gene: TRBD2
clone size: many
CDR3 length: 15

CDR3 DNA: TGCGCCAGCAGCTTCCCAGCGGTTAGCACAGATACGCAGTATTTT
CDR3 protein: CASSFPAVSTDTQYF
V gene: TRBV5-1
J gene: TRBJ2-3
D gene: -
clone size: -
CDR3 length: 15

CDR3 DNA: TGTGCCAGCAGCCAAGAAGAGGGGGGGGCAGATACGCAGTATTTT
CDR3 protein: CASSQEEGGADTQYF
V gene: TRBV4-2
J gene: TRBJ2-3
D gene: -
clone size: -
CDR3 length: 15

CDR3 DNA: TGTGCCATCAGTGAGTTAAACCGGGAGGAGCAGTTCTTC
CDR3 protein: CAISELNREEQFF
V gene: TRBV10-3
J gene: TRBJ2-1
D gene: -
clone size: many
CDR3 length: 13

CDR3 DNA: TGTGCCATCAGTGAGGGAAGTGGTCAGCCCCAGCATTTT
CDR3 protein: CAISEGSGQPQHF
V gene: TRBV10-3
J gene: TRBJ1-5
D gene: -
clone size: many
CDR3 length: 13

CDR3 DNA: TGTGCCAGCAGCCAAGATCTTACGGAGACCCAGTACTTC
CDR3 protein: CASSQDLTETQYF
V gene: TRBV14
J gene: TRBJ2-5
D gene: -
clone size: -
CDR3 length: 13

CDR3 DNA: TGTGCCAGCAGCCGGCCCCCAGACACTGAAGCTTTCTTT
CDR3 protein: CASSRPPDTEAFF
V gene: TRBV7-9
J gene: TRBJ1-1
D gene: -
clone size: few
CDR3 length: 13

CDR3 DNA: TGTGCCAGCATGAGGACAGGCACAGATACGCAGTATTTT
CDR3 protein: CASMRTGTDTQYF
V gene: TRBV6-2/TRBV6-3
J gene: TRBJ2-3
D gene: -
clone size: -
CDR3 length: 13

CDR3 DNA: TGTGCCAGCAGCCCAGGGGGACTACCCTACGAGCAGTACTTC
CDR3 protein: CASSPGGLPYEQYF
V gene: TRBV11-3
J gene: TRBJ2-7
D gene: -
clone size: many
CDR3 length: 14

CDR3 DNA: TGTGCCACCTCGACAGGGAGGAATGAAAAACTGTTTTTT
CDR3 protein: CATSTGRNEKLFF
V gene: TRBV10-3
J gene: TRBJ1-4
D gene: TRBD1
clone size: few
CDR3 length: 13

CDR3 DNA: TGCGCCAGCAGCTTGCTGGACGCCACCTACAATGAGCAGTTCTTC
CDR3 protein: CASSLLDATYNEQFF
V gene: TRBV5-1
J gene: TRBJ2-1
D gene: -
clone size: many
CDR3 length: 15

CDR3 DNA: TGTGCCAGCAGCCAATTGGGATCGGAAAACACCATATATTTT
CDR3 protein: CASSQLGSENTIYF
V gene: TRBV7-9
J gene: TRBJ1-3
D gene: -
clone size: -
CDR3 length: 14

CDR3 DNA: TGCGCCAGCAGCTTGGAAGGGGACAAGCCCCAGCATTTT
CDR3 protein: CASSLEGDKPQHF
V gene: TRBV5-1
J gene: TRBJ1-5
D gene: -
clone size: large
CDR3 length: 13

CDR3 DNA: TGCGCCAGCAGCCAAGGATCTGGGCAGTGGAGCTACACCTTC
CDR3 protein: CASSQGSGQWSYTF
V gene: TRBV4-1
J gene: TRBJ1-2
D gene: -
clone size: many
CDR3 length: 14

CDR3 DNA: TGTGCCAGCAGCTTACTAGGGAACGAAGCTTTCTTT
CDR3 protein: CASSLLGNEAFF
V gene: TRBV7-9
J gene: TRBJ1-1
D gene: -
clone size: -
CDR3 length: 12

CDR3 DNA: TGTGCCAGCAGCTTACAGGATTCCTATGGCTACACCTTC
CDR3 protein: CASSLQDSYGYTF
V gene: TRBV12-3/TRBV12-4
J gene: TRBJ1-2
D gene: -
clone size: many
CDR3 length: 13

CDR3 DNA: TGTGCCAGCAGCCGCCGCCCGACTAGCGGGAACAATGAGCAGTTCTTC
CDR3 protein: CASSRRPTSGNNEQFF
V gene: TRBV7-9
J gene: TRBJ2-1
D gene: TRBD2
clone size: -
CDR3 length: 16